The subject of this entry is one TCR beta chain. The junction had 5 bases not matched to a gene; V was cut back by 1 base and J by 7 bases. The CDR3 loop spans 14 amino acids. CDR1 is SQVTM and CDR2 is ANQGSEA in the germline V gene. As the sequencing template, cDNA was produced by extracting RNA and reverse transcribing it. Clones were sequenced by immunoSEQ multiplex PCR, and TCRdb holds only the in-frame ones, with some missing. The data show about 260,000 clones, roughly 60% seen once. This sample stems from a study of CD8+ T cells in alopecia areata. Treatment defined: oral pan-JAK inhibitor, 5-10 mg twice daily.

The receptor comes from a human donor with alopecia areata. The V and J genes are TRBV29-1 and TRBJ2-3, with TRBD2 matching over 10 bases. Sequenced material: CD4+ T cells sorted from blood, taken around week 53, from a patient treated with tofacitinib. As DNA, the CDR3 is TGCAGCGTTGAAGGCCTAGCGGGGGCGTATACGCAGTATTTT. This encodes CSVEGLAGAYTQYF.